The rows below give T cell receptor beta chains drawn from one sample of a study of T cell responses to AZD1222 COVID-19 vaccine. Here immunoSEQ multiplex PCR was the method, and the copy in TCRdb shows in-frame clones only, minus some. This table has about 200,000 clones, approximately 92% appearing once. The specimen comprised peripheral blood, sampled 28 days after the second dose of the MenACWY control vaccine. These receptors were collected from an adult who received the MenACWY meningococcal vaccine as a control. CDR3s include the opening cysteine and the closing phenylalanine or tryptophan. D genes are given only for firm matches. Clone size, where shown, is once, few, many, or a class for clones that have expanded.

J	V	size	length	D	CDR3	DNA
TRBJ1-4	TRBV18	once	14	-	CASSPATPNEKLFF	TGTGCCAGCTCACCGGCAACACCTAATGAAAAACTGTTTTTT
TRBJ2-7	TRBV7-9	-	14	TRBD1	CASSLGTGVNEQYF	TGTGCCAGCAGCCTCGGGACAGGGGTGAACGAGCAGTACTTC
TRBJ2-5	TRBV9	-	15	-	CASSVGDIPRETQYF	TGTGCCAGCAGCGTAGGGGACATCCCTCGAGAGACCCAGTACTTC
TRBJ2-7	TRBV28	-	15	TRBD1	CASTPLGTGSYEQYF	TGTGCCAGCACCCCCCTGGGGACAGGGAGCTACGAGCAGTACTTC
TRBJ1-1	TRBV30	-	14	-	CAWATRLANTEAFF	TGTGCCTGGGCAACTCGACTAGCGAACACTGAAGCTTTCTTT
TRBJ2-1	TRBV6-5	-	14	TRBD2	CASSRSGRANEQFF	TGTGCCAGCAGTCGTAGCGGGAGGGCCAATGAGCAGTTCTTC
TRBJ1-2	TRBV28	-	15	-	CASRKQGSPNYGYTF	TGTGCCAGCCGAAAACAGGGATCCCCTAACTATGGCTACACCTTC
TRBJ1-1	TRBV7-9	-	12	-	CASQVLGTEAFF	TGTGCCAGCCAAGTTCTTGGGACTGAAGCTTTCTTT
TRBJ1-2	TRBV9	-	17	-	CASPKVTFDVSPYGYTF	TGTGCCAGCCCCAAGGTTACGTTCGACGTAAGTCCCTATGGCTACACCTTC
TRBJ1-3	TRBV11-1	-	15	-	CASSSRTNSGNTIYF	TGTGCCAGCAGCTCGCGGACCAACTCTGGAAACACCATATATTTT
TRBJ2-5	TRBV6-5	-	13	-	CASEDAVRETQYF	TGTGCCAGCGAGGACGCCGTAAGGGAGACCCAGTACTTC
TRBJ2-1	TRBV19	-	16	-	CASSIGGRTAYNEQFF	TGTGCCAGTAGTATAGGAGGAAGGACAGCATACAATGAGCAGTTCTTC
TRBJ1-2	TRBV21-1	-	16	-	CASSKGRRARDYGYTF	TGTGCCAGCAGCAAAGGCAGGCGGGCGCGGGACTATGGCTACACCTTC
TRBJ1-6	TRBV7-3	-	13	-	CASSLDSNSPLHF	TGTGCCAGCAGCTTAGACAGTAATTCACCCCTCCACTTT
TRBJ2-1	TRBV4-1	-	17	-	CASSQDAGLAGLDEQFF	TGCGCCAGCAGCCAAGATGCTGGGTTGGCGGGATTAGATGAGCAGTTCTTC
TRBJ1-1	TRBV6-2/TRBV6-3	-	15	TRBD1	CASSRHYRDSTEAFF	TGTGCCAGCAGTCGCCACTACAGGGACAGCACTGAAGCTTTCTTT
TRBJ2-4	TRBV28	-	13	-	CASSLFGNTIQYF	TGTGCCAGCAGTTTATTCGGGAATACCATTCAGTACTTC
TRBJ1-5	TRBV7-8	-	16	-	CASSLMRIRGNQPQHF	TGTGCCAGCAGCTTGATGAGAATAAGAGGCAATCAGCCCCAGCATTTT
TRBJ1-6	TRBV7-2	-	16	-	CASSLVLRGYNSPLHF	TGTGCCAGCAGCTTAGTTTTGAGGGGGTATAATTCACCCCTCCACTTT
TRBJ2-3	TRBV7-2	-	14	-	CASTVMGSTDTQYF	TGTGCCAGCACCGTCATGGGGAGCACAGATACGCAGTATTTT
TRBJ1-1	TRBV10-3	few	15	-	CAISEFNRAPTEAFF	TGTGCCATCAGTGAGTTTAACAGGGCCCCCACTGAAGCTTTCTTT
TRBJ2-1	TRBV7-2	-	19	TRBD2	CASSLRLAGVPSSYNEQFF	TGTGCCAGCAGCTTAAGGCTAGCGGGAGTCCCCAGCTCCTACAATGAGCAGTTCTTC
TRBJ2-7	TRBV9	-	14	TRBD1	CASSARDSSYEQYF	TGTGCCAGCAGCGCCCGGGACAGCTCCTACGAGCAGTACTTC
TRBJ2-1	TRBV15	-	16	-	CATSRDPAGTYNEQFF	TGTGCCACCAGCAGAGATCCGGCAGGGACCTACAATGAGCAGTTCTTC
TRBJ1-1	TRBV28	-	16	-	CASPSRGPEGNTEAFF	TGTGCCAGCCCCAGTAGGGGACCTGAGGGGAACACTGAAGCTTTCTTT
TRBJ1-2	TRBV12-3/TRBV12-4	few	13	TRBD1	CASSVTGGGGYTF	TGTGCCAGCAGTGTCACAGGGGGGGGAGGCTACACCTTC
TRBJ2-7	TRBV19	few	14	TRBD2	CASSISGSSYEQYF	TGTGCCAGTAGTATTAGCGGGAGCTCCTACGAGCAGTACTTC
TRBJ1-2	TRBV7-9	-	15	-	CASSLVGGRLEGYTF	TGTGCCAGCAGCTTAGTAGGAGGCCGCCTGGAAGGCTACACCTTC
TRBJ2-2	TRBV5-1	-	14	TRBD2	CASSPGGGTGELFF	TGCGCCAGCAGTCCCGGGGGAGGGACCGGGGAGCTGTTTTTT
TRBJ2-4	TRBV2	-	14	-	CASSAGTAKNIQYF	TGTGCCAGCAGTGCCGGGACAGCCAAAAACATTCAGTACTTC
TRBJ1-5	TRBV6-2/TRBV6-3	-	14	-	CASSPRRLNQPQHF	TGTGCCAGCAGTCCCAGGAGATTAAATCAGCCCCAGCATTTT
TRBJ1-1	TRBV28	-	12	-	CASILLPTEAFF	TGTGCCAGCATCCTACTCCCCACTGAAGCTTTCTTT
TRBJ1-2	TRBV15	-	15	-	CATSSSTKINYGYTF	TGTGCCACCAGCAGCTCGACCAAAATTAACTATGGCTACACCTTC
TRBJ1-1	TRBV19	-	14	-	CASSSITAFTEAFF	TGTGCCAGTAGCAGCATTACAGCTTTCACTGAAGCTTTCTTT
TRBJ1-3	TRBV9	-	16	-	CASSVAAPNSGNTIYF	TGTGCCAGCAGCGTAGCAGCGCCAAACTCTGGAAACACCATATATTTT
TRBJ2-3	TRBV9	-	15	TRBD2	CASSVTSGGIDTQYF	TGTGCCAGCAGCGTAACTAGCGGGGGGATAGATACGCAGTATTTT
TRBJ2-3	TRBV27	-	13	-	CASNRGIADTQYF	TGTGCCAGCAACCGAGGTATCGCAGATACGCAGTATTTT
TRBJ2-1	TRBV7-9	-	18	TRBD2	CASSPPGLAGGSYNEQFF	TGTGCCAGCAGCCCTCCGGGACTAGCGGGAGGATCCTACAATGAGCAGTTCTTC
TRBJ1-6	TRBV19	-	15	-	CASSATAQTGSPLHF	TGTGCCAGTAGTGCGACAGCCCAAACCGGTTCACCCCTCCACTTT
TRBJ2-5	TRBV6-2/TRBV6-3	once	12	-	CASSREHSTQYF	TGTGCCAGCAGTCGTGAGCATTCGACCCAGTACTTC
TRBJ1-4	TRBV5-1	-	15	TRBD1	CASSLSRQGAEKLFF	TGCGCCAGCAGCTTATCCCGACAGGGGGCTGAAAAACTGTTTTTT
TRBJ2-3	TRBV6-4	-	13	-	CASGGQTTDTQYF	TGTGCCAGCGGAGGACAGACAACAGATACGCAGTATTTT
TRBJ2-3	TRBV19	-	15	TRBD2	CASSIRLAGTDTQYF	TGTGCCAGTAGTATACGGCTAGCGGGCACAGATACGCAGTATTTT
TRBJ2-7	TRBV6-2/TRBV6-3	-	13	-	CASSLQTTYEQYF	TGTGCCAGCAGTTTACAGACTACCTACGAGCAGTACTTC
TRBJ1-4	TRBV15	-	14	TRBD1	CATSGGTDRGKLFF	TGTGCCACCAGCGGAGGAACGGACAGGGGAAAACTGTTTTTT
TRBJ2-3	TRBV19	-	15	TRBD2	CASSIGTSVTDTQYF	TGTGCCAGTAGTATAGGAACTAGCGTGACAGATACGCAGTATTTT
TRBJ2-7	TRBV9	-	15	-	CASSVAVGSSYEQYF	TGTGCCAGCAGCGTAGCGGTGGGTAGCTCCTACGAGCAGTACTTC